These T cell receptor beta chains were read from a single sample in a study of T cells after yellow fever vaccination. TCRdb reprocessed the 5' RACE reads via MiXCR and lists one record per CDR3 protein. The sample lists about 350,000 distinct CDR3 sequences, about an eighth seen once, with 2.5% to 4% in the top ten. This material consisted of CD4+ T cells sorted from PBMCs, taken 15 days after the yellow fever booster vaccination. Source of these receptors: a man between 18 and 35 years old who received the YFV17D yellow fever vaccine. CDR3s include the opening cysteine and the closing phenylalanine or tryptophan. The order of the fields is clone size, V gene, J gene, D gene, CDR3 DNA, CDR3 protein. D genes are given only for firm matches. Some rows mark clone size as missing; the rest say once, few, many or name a class of expanded clone.

few,TRBV15,TRBJ1-1,TRBD1,TGTGCCACCAGCCGGGACAGGGGGAACACTGAAGCTTTCTTT,CATSRDRGNTEAFF
-,TRBV4-2,TRBJ2-3,-,TGTGCCAGCAGCCAATTGCCCGGGAGTAGCACAGATACGCAGTATTTT,CASSQLPGSSTDTQYF
few,TRBV4-2,TRBJ2-1,-,TGTGCCAGCAGCCGATCGTTTTACAATGAGCAGTTCTTC,CASSRSFYNEQFF
few,TRBV27,TRBJ1-5,-,TGTGCCAGCAGTCCCTACTCTTCTACACGGTTCAATCAGCCCCAGCATTTT,CASSPYSSTRFNQPQHF
-,TRBV6-5,TRBJ2-7,-,TGTGCCAGCAGTCCCTCTAGTCTGACCTACGAGCAGTACTTC,CASSPSSLTYEQYF
-,TRBV12-3/TRBV12-4,TRBJ2-7,TRBD2,TGTGCCAGCAGTTTTCCGGCTAGCGGGGGTGAGCAGTACTTC,CASSFPASGGEQYF
few,TRBV20-1,TRBJ2-3,-,TGCAGTGCTTGGGCAGGGCCGACAGATACGCAGTATTTT,CSAWAGPTDTQYF
many,TRBV3-1,TRBJ2-1,-,TGTGCCAGCAGCTTCCACAGGGTCAATGAGCAGTTCTTC,CASSFHRVNEQFF
-,TRBV3-1,TRBJ1-2,-,TGTGCCAGCAGCCAAGAACTTCAGGGTGGCTACACCTTC,CASSQELQGGYTF
many,TRBV7-9,TRBJ2-3,-,TGTGCCAGCAGCCCCGTTCGGACCCTCACAGATACGCAGTATTTT,CASSPVRTLTDTQYF
-,TRBV6-1,TRBJ2-3,TRBD2,TGTGCCAGCAGTGGAACTAGCGGTGGCACAGATACGCAGTATTTT,CASSGTSGGTDTQYF
few,TRBV30,TRBJ2-2,TRBD1,TGTGCCTGGAGTGTAATTGGACAGGGCAACACCGGGGAGCTGTTTTTT,CAWSVIGQGNTGELFF
-,TRBV9,TRBJ2-5,-,TGTGCCAGCAGCCGTCTCGGGAACATAAAAGAGACCCAGTACTTC,CASSRLGNIKETQYF
-,TRBV5-1,TRBJ2-5,-,TGCGCCAGCAGCTTGGTGTGGGGACGCCAACAAGAGACCCAGTACTTC,CASSLVWGRQQETQYF
-,TRBV15,TRBJ1-5,-,TGTGCCACCAGCAGAGATAATCGGAAATTGAATCAGCCCCAGCATTTT,CATSRDNRKLNQPQHF
-,TRBV5-5,TRBJ2-7,-,TGTGCCAGCAGCTTTGGGTTGGACTACTACGAGCAGTACTTC,CASSFGLDYYEQYF
few,TRBV20-1,TRBJ2-4,-,TGCAGTGCTAACCGGGACAAAAACATTCAGTACTTC,CSANRDKNIQYF
once,TRBV7-2,TRBJ1-5,TRBD1,TGTGCCAGCAGCCCTAGGTCGGGGACAGTAGGCAATCAGCCCCAGCATTTT,CASSPRSGTVGNQPQHF
many,TRBV7-2,TRBJ2-5,-,TGTGCCAGCAGCTTAAACCCCCCAGGAGCGGAGACCCAGTACTTC,CASSLNPPGAETQYF
many,TRBV7-2,TRBJ2-5,-,TGTGCCAGCAGCTTAGCGAACCAAGAGACCCAGTACTTC,CASSLANQETQYF
-,TRBV27,TRBJ2-2,-,TGTGCCAGCATGCCTCGACGGCAGACCACCGGGGAGCTGTTTTTT,CASMPRRQTTGELFF
-,TRBV5-4,TRBJ2-1,-,TGTGCCAGCACCTTCCCCGGGAGTGAGCAGTTCTTC,CASTFPGSEQFF
few,TRBV6-1,TRBJ2-5,TRBD2,TGTGCCAGCACCCAGGGGCTAGCGGGGGTTGAGACCCAGTACTTC,CASTQGLAGVETQYF
-,TRBV5-4,TRBJ2-1,-,TGTGCCAGCAGCTTGGGAGGGCAGGGCTCCTACAATGAGCAGTTCTTC,CASSLGGQGSYNEQFF
-,TRBV6-5,TRBJ2-7,-,TGTGCCAGCAGTTACAGACGACAGCGCTACGAGCAGTACTTC,CASSYRRQRYEQYF
few,TRBV7-2,TRBJ2-3,-,TGTGCCAGCAGCACTCCGGGGCCCGATGCGCAGTATTTT,CASSTPGPDAQYF
-,TRBV6-2/TRBV6-3,TRBJ1-1,-,TGTGCCAGCAGTTATCTCCTCATGAACACTGAAGCTTTCTTT,CASSYLLMNTEAFF
-,TRBV11-2,TRBJ2-7,-,TGTGCCAGCAGCTTCCTGTCCTGGACTGGGAACTACGAGCAGTACTTC,CASSFLSWTGNYEQYF
few,TRBV7-2,TRBJ2-7,-,TGTGCCAGCAGCTTACAGCAATCCGCCTCCTACGAGCAGTACTTC,CASSLQQSASYEQYF
-,TRBV7-8,TRBJ2-7,TRBD1,TGTGCCAGCAGCCCGGACAGGTGGAATATCTTCCCCGAGCAGTACTTC,CASSPDRWNIFPEQYF
-,TRBV4-2,TRBJ1-1,-,TGTGCCAGCAGCGCCGGTCCTACTCCTGAAGCTTTCTTT,CASSAGPTPEAFF
few,TRBV14,TRBJ1-1,TRBD1,TGTGCCAGCAGCCTGCTACGGACAGGGCTACCCACTGAAGCTTTCTTT,CASSLLRTGLPTEAFF
many,TRBV29-1,TRBJ2-7,-,TGCAGCGTTGGGCCAGGGTCTCTAAGCGAGCAGTACTTC,CSVGPGSLSEQYF
few,TRBV12-3/TRBV12-4,TRBJ2-1,TRBD2,TGTGCCAGCAGTTTGAGTAGCGGGGTTTCGAGCTCCTACAATGAGCAGTTCTTC,CASSLSSGVSSSYNEQFF
-,TRBV5-1,TRBJ2-7,TRBD2,TGCGCCAGCAGCCTGGGAGGGTCTAACTACGAGCAGTACTTC,CASSLGGSNYEQYF
few,TRBV19,TRBJ1-1,-,TGTGCCAGCGAACGGGGCGTGGGCGGGACTGAAGCTTTCTTT,CASERGVGGTEAFF
-,TRBV10-3,TRBJ2-5,TRBD1,TGTGCCATCAGCGAGGGTACAGGGGGCCGACAAGAGACCCAGTACTTC,CAISEGTGGRQETQYF
few,TRBV9,TRBJ2-3,TRBD2,TGTGCCAGCAGCGTAGCCGGGGGGTCTGCTAGCACAGATACGCAGTATTTT,CASSVAGGSASTDTQYF
-,TRBV5-1,TRBJ1-4,-,TGCGCCAGCAGCCTGGACGGGGTTGGAAATGAAAAACTGTTTTTT,CASSLDGVGNEKLFF
-,TRBV7-3,TRBJ1-2,-,TGTGCCAGCAGCACCTACATGGGGTCTGAAGTCTATGGCTACACCTTC,CASSTYMGSEVYGYTF
-,TRBV6-1,TRBJ2-1,-,TGTGCCAGCAGGGTGGACAGCAGCTCCTACAATGAGCAGTTCTTC,CASRVDSSSYNEQFF
-,TRBV20-1,TRBJ2-5,-,TGCAGTGCTTTACGCGACGGGAACCAAGAGACCCAGTACTTC,CSALRDGNQETQYF
few,TRBV7-9,TRBJ2-1,-,TGTGCCAGCAGCTATCCTCGAGTCCGCAATGAGCAGTTCTTC,CASSYPRVRNEQFF
-,TRBV12-3/TRBV12-4,TRBJ2-7,-,TGTGCCAGCAGTTTGGGGCCGGGACATAAGTACTTC,CASSLGPGHKYF
-,TRBV12-3/TRBV12-4,TRBJ2-1,-,TGTGCCACCTCGGCGGGTCCGAGCTCCTACAATGAGCAGTTCTTC,CATSAGPSSYNEQFF
few,TRBV7-7,TRBJ2-5,-,TGTGCCAGCAGCTTAACTGGGACCCCGGGACGCAGCCTTCAAGAGACCCAGTACTTC,CASSLTGTPGRSLQETQYF